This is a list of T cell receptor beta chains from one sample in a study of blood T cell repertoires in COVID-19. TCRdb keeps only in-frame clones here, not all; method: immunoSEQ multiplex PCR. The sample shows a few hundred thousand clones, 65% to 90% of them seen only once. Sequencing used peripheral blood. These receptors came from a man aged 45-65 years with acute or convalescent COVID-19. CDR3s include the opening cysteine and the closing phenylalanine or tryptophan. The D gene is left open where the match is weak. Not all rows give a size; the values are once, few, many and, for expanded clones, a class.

TGTGCCAGCAGCCCCCGGGGAAGGGATGAAAAACTGTTTTTT CASSPRGRDEKLFF TRBJ1-4 . . TRBV6-5
TGTGCCAGCAGCGCGGGGGCCCGGGAAAAACTGTTTTTT CASSAGAREKLFF TRBJ1-4 . . TRBV21-1
TGTGCCAGCTCCTCAATGGTTCAGGGACAGGGGGGCGAGCAGTACTTC CASSSMVQGQGGEQYF TRBJ2-7 once TRBD1 TRBV18
TGCGCCAGCAGCTTGGCACCGACAGGGGCGGGGGGGACTGAAGCTTTCTTT CASSLAPTGAGGTEAFF TRBJ1-1 . TRBD1 TRBV5-1
TGTGCCAGCAGACAGGGGGCCAATGAAAAACTGTTTTTT CASRQGANEKLFF TRBJ1-4 . TRBD1 TRBV27
TGCGCCAGCAGCCCGGACACCGGGACTAACAATGAGCAGTTCTTC CASSPDTGTNNEQFF TRBJ2-1 . TRBD2 TRBV5-1
TGTGCCAGCAGCTTAGGTAGCGAACCAGAAGCTTTCTTT CASSLGSEPEAFF TRBJ1-1 once . TRBV7-9
TGTGCCAGCTCACCAGTGGGACAGAACACCGGGGAGCTGTTTTTT CASSPVGQNTGELFF TRBJ2-2 . . TRBV18
TGTGCCAGCAGCCAAGCTTACGAGCAGTACTTC CASSQAYEQYF TRBJ2-7 . . TRBV4-2
TGTGCCTGGAGTTCGAAGGGGGCGGCCTACGAGCAGTACTTC CAWSSKGAAYEQYF TRBJ2-7 . TRBD1 TRBV30
TGCGCCAGCAGCCCCTACTCCCCGGGCACCGGGGAGCTGTTTTTT CASSPYSPGTGELFF TRBJ2-2 . . TRBV5-1
TGTGCCAGCAGTGAACGAGGTCTAGCGGACACAGATACGCAGTATTTT CASSERGLADTDTQYF TRBJ2-3 . TRBD2 TRBV6-1
TGTGCCTGGAGGACAGGGGGCAACACCGGGGAGCTGTTTTTT CAWRTGGNTGELFF TRBJ2-2 . TRBD1 TRBV30
TGTGCCAGCAGCTTAGCCCCAGGGGGCCGAACTAATGAAAAACTGTTTTTT CASSLAPGGRTNEKLFF TRBJ1-4 . TRBD1 TRBV7-8
TGTGCCAGCAGTGAACCGCCCTGGCGGCTGGGAGAGACCCAGTACTTC CASSEPPWRLGETQYF TRBJ2-5 . . TRBV2
TGCGCCAGCAGCCAAGAGGAGCTTAGACGTATGAACACTGAAGCTTTCTTT CASSQEELRRMNTEAFF TRBJ1-1 . . TRBV4-1
TGTGCCAGCAGCTTCAGCGAGCGTGGCTATGGCTACACCTTC CASSFSERGYGYTF TRBJ1-2 . . TRBV5-4
TGCGCCAGCAGCCCACCAGGACAGGGGGCCTATGGCTACACCTTC CASSPPGQGAYGYTF TRBJ1-2 . TRBD1 TRBV5-1
TGCGCCAGCAGGAGAGGGGGTACTAACACTGAAGCTTTCTTT CASRRGGTNTEAFF TRBJ1-1 . . TRBV5-1